This T cell receptor (beta chain) was found in a study of blood T cell repertoires in COVID-19. Study details: Samples taken during acute and convalescent COVID-19 were collected in the United States, Italy and Spain. Sources were T cells, B-cell-depleted T cells, or PBMCs; the material itself was cDNA or gDNA.

In the authors' workflow: Scientists estimated how many nucleated cells there were by amplifying reference gene primers. Here immunoSEQ multiplex PCR was the method, and the copy in TCRdb shows in-frame clones only, minus some. D and trimming were read from the DNA, whereas the V and J calls and clone size are those reported in that table. The sample shows about 300,000 clones, 65% to 85% of them seen only once. V lost 2 bases, J lost 1 base, and 12 bases lay in between. Germline CDR1 KGHDR, CDR2 SFDVKD. CDR3 length equals 16 residues. Specimen: peripheral blood. The receptor's source is a woman aged 45-65 years with acute or convalescent COVID-19. This rearrangement joins TRBV24-1 to TRBJ2-3; weak D call: TRBD1 (6 bases). In DNA form, the CDR3 reads TGTGCCACCAGTGATTCTACAGGGATACGCACAGATACGCAGTATTTT. Its translation is CATSDSTGIRTDTQYF.